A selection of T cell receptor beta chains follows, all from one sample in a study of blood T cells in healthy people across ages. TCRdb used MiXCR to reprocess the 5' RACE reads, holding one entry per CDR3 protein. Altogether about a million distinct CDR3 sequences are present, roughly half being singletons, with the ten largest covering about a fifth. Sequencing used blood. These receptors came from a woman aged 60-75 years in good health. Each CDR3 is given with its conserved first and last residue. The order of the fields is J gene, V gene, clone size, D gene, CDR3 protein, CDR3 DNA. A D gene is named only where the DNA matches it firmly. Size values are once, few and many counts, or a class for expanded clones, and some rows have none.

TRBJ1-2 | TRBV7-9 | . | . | CASSFVSGGLNYGHTF | TGTGCCAGCAGCTTCGTGTCAGGCGGTCTTAACTATGGCCACACCTTC
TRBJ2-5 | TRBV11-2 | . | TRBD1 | CASSFVTGDQETQYF | TGTGCCAGCAGCTTTGTTACAGGGGACCAAGAGACCCAGTACTTC
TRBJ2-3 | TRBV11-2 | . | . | CASSLHRRTDTQYF | TGTGCCAGCAGCCTCCACAGGCGCACAGATACGCAGTATTTT
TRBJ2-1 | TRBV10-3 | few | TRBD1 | CAISVTGGLYNEQFF | TGTGCCATCAGTGTTACAGGGGGGTTATACAATGAGCAGTTCTTC
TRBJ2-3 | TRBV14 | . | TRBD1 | CANSQDTGAADTQYF | TGTGCCAACAGCCAAGACACAGGGGCGGCAGATACGCAGTATTTT
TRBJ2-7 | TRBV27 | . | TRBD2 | CASSLFGGSAYEQYF | TGTGCCAGCAGTTTATTTGGCGGGAGCGCATACGAGCAGTACTTC
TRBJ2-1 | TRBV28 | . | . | CASSFRMGGDEQFF | TGTGCCAGCAGTTTCCGGATGGGCGGGGATGAGCAGTTCTTC
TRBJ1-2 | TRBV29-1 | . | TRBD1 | CSVELGQGLNYGYTF | TGCAGCGTTGAGCTGGGACAGGGCCTGAACTATGGCTACACCTTC
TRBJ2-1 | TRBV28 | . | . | CASRLAANSYEQFF | TGTGCCAGCCGTCTAGCCGCAAACTCCTACGAGCAGTTCTTC
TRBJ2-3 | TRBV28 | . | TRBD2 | CASCDLAGTDTQYF | TGTGCCAGCTGTGACCTAGCGGGGACAGATACGCAGTATTTT
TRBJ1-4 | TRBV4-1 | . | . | CASSQFQYRSNEKLFF | TGCGCCAGCAGCCAATTTCAGTACAGGTCCAATGAAAAACTGTTTTTT
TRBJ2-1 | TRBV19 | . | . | CASSPTQTRGNEQFF | TGTGCCAGTAGTCCAACCCAGACTAGGGGAAATGAGCAGTTCTTC
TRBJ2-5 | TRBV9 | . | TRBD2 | CASSVVWLAGRNEQYF | TGTGCCAGCAGCGTAGTATGGTTAGCGGGAAGGAATGAGCAGTACTTC
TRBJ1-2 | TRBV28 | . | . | CASRWAVGYGYTF | TGTGCCAGCAGGTGGGCAGTGGGCTATGGCTACACCTTC
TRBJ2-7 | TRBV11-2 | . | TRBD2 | CASVPLTSLGYEQYF | TGTGCCAGCGTGCCTCTGACTAGCCTCGGATACGAGCAGTACTTC
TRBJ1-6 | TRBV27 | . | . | CASSLSPESPLHF | TGTGCCAGCAGTTTATCACCGGAATCACCCCTCCACTTT
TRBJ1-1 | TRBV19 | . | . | CASSAPGGEVDPEAFF | TGTGCCAGTAGTGCACCCGGGGGCGAGGTTGATCCTGAAGCTTTCTTT
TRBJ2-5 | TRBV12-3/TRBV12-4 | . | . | CASRTSEGQETQYF | TGTGCCAGCAGGACCTCGGAGGGCCAAGAGACCCAGTACTTC
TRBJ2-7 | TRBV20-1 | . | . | CSAPVGLSLYEQYF | TGCAGTGCCCCCGTCGGACTTTCACTCTACGAGCAGTACTTC
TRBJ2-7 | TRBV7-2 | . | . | CASSKFAGTSYEQYF | TGTGCCAGCAGCAAGTTCGCCGGGACCTCCTACGAGCAGTACTTC
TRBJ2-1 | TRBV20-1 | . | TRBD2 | CSARLAGGYEQFF | TGCAGTGCTAGGCTAGCGGGAGGCTATGAGCAGTTCTTC
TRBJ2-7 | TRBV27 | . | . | CASKGPYSTPYEQYF | TGTGCCAGCAAAGGACCCTATTCGACACCTTACGAGCAGTACTTC
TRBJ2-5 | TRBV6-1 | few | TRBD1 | CASLIPPQGRRGETQYF | TGTGCCAGCCTAATACCACCTCAGGGGCGCAGGGGGGAGACCCAGTACTTC
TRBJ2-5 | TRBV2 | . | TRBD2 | CASRSPGGEETQYF | TGTGCCAGCAGAAGTCCCGGGGGGGAAGAGACCCAGTACTTC
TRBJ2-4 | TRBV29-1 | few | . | CSVEHRGVPQNIQYF | TGCAGCGTTGAGCACCGAGGGGTCCCACAAAACATTCAGTACTTC
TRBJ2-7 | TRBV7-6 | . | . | CASSVGDGIYEQYF | TGTGCCAGCAGCGTAGGGGACGGGATCTACGAGCAGTACTTC
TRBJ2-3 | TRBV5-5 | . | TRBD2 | CASSLVGGGPSDTQYF | TGTGCCAGCAGCTTGGTGGGGGGAGGGCCCTCAGATACGCAGTATTTT
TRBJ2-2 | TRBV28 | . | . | CASKRAWEDTGELFF | TGTGCCAGCAAAAGGGCCTGGGAGGACACCGGGGAGCTGTTTTTT
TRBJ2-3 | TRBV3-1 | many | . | CASLGTSDTQYF | TGTGCCAGCCTAGGGACTTCAGATACGCAGTATTTT
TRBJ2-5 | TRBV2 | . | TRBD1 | CASSDLGLGQGRETQYF | TGTGCCAGCAGTGATCTAGGTTTGGGACAGGGTCGGGAGACCCAGTACTTC
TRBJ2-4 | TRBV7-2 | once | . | CASSVGLSDIQYF | TGTGCCAGCAGCGTAGGTCTAAGTGACATTCAGTACTTC
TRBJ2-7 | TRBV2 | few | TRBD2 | CASSESLAGVVSYEQYF | TGTGCCAGCAGTGAATCACTAGCGGGAGTGGTTTCCTACGAGCAGTACTTC
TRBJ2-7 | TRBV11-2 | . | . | CASQAYYEQYF | TGTGCCAGTCAGGCGTACTACGAGCAGTACTTC
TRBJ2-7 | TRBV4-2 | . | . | CASSQDSGLIYEQYF | TGTGCCAGCAGCCAAGATTCGGGACTGATTTACGAGCAGTACTTC
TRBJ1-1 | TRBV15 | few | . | CATSRPRGGDTEAFF | TGTGCCACCAGCAGACCCAGGGGAGGGGACACTGAAGCTTTCTTT
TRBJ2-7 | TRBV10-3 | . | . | CAIRTLGSEQYF | TGTGCCATCCGAACTCTGGGGAGCGAGCAGTACTTC
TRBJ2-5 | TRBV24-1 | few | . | CATSEIQGLGGRETQYF | TGTGCCACCAGTGAAATACAGGGTTTGGGGGGAAGAGAGACCCAGTACTTC
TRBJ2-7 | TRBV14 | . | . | CASSLVGSYGQYF | TGTGCCAGCAGCCTGGTGGGTTCCTACGGGCAGTACTTC
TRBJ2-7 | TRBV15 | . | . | CATSPRVSGMYEQYF | TGTGCCACCAGCCCACGGGTATCTGGAATGTACGAGCAGTACTTC
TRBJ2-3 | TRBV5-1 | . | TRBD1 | CASSWGQGGPTDTQYF | TGCGCCAGCAGCTGGGGACAGGGGGGACCCACAGATACGCAGTATTTT
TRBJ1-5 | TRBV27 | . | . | CASSITDNQPQHF | TGTGCCAGCAGTATCACAGACAATCAGCCCCAGCATTTT
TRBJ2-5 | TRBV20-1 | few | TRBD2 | CSARTSGRSGEQYF | TGCAGCGCTAGAACTAGCGGGAGGTCGGGTGAGCAGTACTTC
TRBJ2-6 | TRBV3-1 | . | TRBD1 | CASSQRQGAPGANVLTF | TGTGCCAGCAGCCAGAGGCAGGGGGCGCCTGGGGCCAACGTCCTGACTTTC
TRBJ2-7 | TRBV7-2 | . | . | CASSPRTLPYEQYF | TGTGCCAGCAGCCCCCGGACACTGCCCTACGAGCAGTACTTC
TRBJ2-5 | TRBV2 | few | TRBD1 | CASSLSGQGAGEQYF | TGTGCCAGCTCCCTGTCGGGACAGGGGGCGGGGGAGCAGTACTTC
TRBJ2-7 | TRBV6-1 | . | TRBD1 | CASNQGDESYEQYF | TGTGCCAGCAATCAGGGGGATGAGTCCTACGAGCAGTACTTC
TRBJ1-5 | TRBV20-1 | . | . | CSARFAAQPQHF | TGCAGTGCTAGGTTCGCGGCTCAGCCCCAGCATTTT
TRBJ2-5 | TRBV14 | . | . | CAGSQDQQETQYF | TGTGCCGGCAGCCAAGACCAACAAGAGACCCAGTACTTC
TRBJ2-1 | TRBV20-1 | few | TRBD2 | CSARETRASGRDEQFF | TGCAGTGCTAGAGAGACGAGGGCTAGCGGGAGAGATGAGCAGTTCTTC
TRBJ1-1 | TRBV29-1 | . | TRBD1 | CSAWDSKNTEAFF | TGCAGCGCATGGGACAGCAAGAACACTGAAGCTTTCTTT